Reported below is one TCR beta chain. The V and J ends lost 4 bases and 4 bases, in that order; junction bases with no gene match: 3. This CDR3 is built from 16 residues. In germline, CDR1 is SGHAT, CDR2 FQNNGV. This entry is derived from a study of CD8 T cells in ankylosing spondylitis. As the method for making TCR beta libraries, quantitative 5'-RACE with molecular barcodes was used. TCRdb re-analysed the 5' RACE reads in MiXCR, keeping a single row per CDR3 protein. The sample contains about 400,000 distinct CDR3 sequences, approximately 22% of which appear only once. The source of this sequence is a male donor with ankylosing spondylitis or in good health (not recorded which). Source material: blood, either unsorted or a sorted T cell fraction (not recorded which). V usage is TRBV11-2 and J usage is TRBJ2-3; TRBD2 aligns across 15 bases. The chain's CDR3 is CASSSGLAGGADTQYF. DNA of the CDR3: TGTGCCAGCAGCTCCGGACTAGCGGGGGGGGCAGATACGCAGTATTTT.